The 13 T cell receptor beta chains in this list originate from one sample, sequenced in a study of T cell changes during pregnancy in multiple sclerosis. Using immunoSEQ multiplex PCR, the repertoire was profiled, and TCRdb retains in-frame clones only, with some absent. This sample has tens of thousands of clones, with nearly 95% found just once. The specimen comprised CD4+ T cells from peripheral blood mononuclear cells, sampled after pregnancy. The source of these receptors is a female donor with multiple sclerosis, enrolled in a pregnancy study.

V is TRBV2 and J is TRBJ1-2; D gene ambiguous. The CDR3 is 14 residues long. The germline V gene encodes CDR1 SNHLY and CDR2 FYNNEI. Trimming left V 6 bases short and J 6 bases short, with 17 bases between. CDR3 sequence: CASRRERGGDGYTF. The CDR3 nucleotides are TGTGCCAGCAGGAGGGAACGGGGTGGTGATGGCTACACCTTC.

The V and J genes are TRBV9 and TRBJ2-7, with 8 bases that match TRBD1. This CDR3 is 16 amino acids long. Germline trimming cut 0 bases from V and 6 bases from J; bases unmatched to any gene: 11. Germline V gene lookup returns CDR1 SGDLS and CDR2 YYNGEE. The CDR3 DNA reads TGTGCCAGCAGCGTAGATCCCAGGGGGCTGAAAGGCGAGCAGTACTTC. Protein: CASSVDPRGLKGEQYF.

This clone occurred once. Here the CDR3 reads CASSLEGRYNEQFF. The CDR3, as DNA: TGCGCCAGCAGCTTGGAGGGGCGCTACAATGAGCAGTTCTTC. V gene TRBV5-1 combines with J gene TRBJ2-1; a weak D match, TRBD1 (5 bases). Germline values: CDR1 SGHRS, CDR2 YFSETQ. V shed 0 bases and J shed 3 bases, with 7 bases lying between them. This CDR3 comprises 14 residues.

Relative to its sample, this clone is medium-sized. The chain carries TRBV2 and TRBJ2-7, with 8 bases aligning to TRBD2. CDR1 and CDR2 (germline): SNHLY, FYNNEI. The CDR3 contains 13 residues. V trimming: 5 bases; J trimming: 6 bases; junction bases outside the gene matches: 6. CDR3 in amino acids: CASSPTGTSEQYF. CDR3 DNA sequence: TGTGCCAGCAGTCCTACAGGGACTAGCGAGCAGTACTTC.

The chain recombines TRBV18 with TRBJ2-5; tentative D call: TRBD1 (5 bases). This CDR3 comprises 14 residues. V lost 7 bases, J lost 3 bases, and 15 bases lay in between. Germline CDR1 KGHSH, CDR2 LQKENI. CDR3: CASCFDSSKETQYF. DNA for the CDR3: TGTGCCAGCTGCTTTGACAGTTCGAAAGAGACCCAGTACTTC. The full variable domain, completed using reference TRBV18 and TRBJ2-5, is NAGVMQNPRHLVRRRGQEARLRCSPMKGHSHVYWYRQLPEEGLKFMVYLQKENIIDESGMPKERFSAEFPKEGPSILRIQQVVRGDSAAYFCASCFDSSKETQYFGPGTRLLVL.

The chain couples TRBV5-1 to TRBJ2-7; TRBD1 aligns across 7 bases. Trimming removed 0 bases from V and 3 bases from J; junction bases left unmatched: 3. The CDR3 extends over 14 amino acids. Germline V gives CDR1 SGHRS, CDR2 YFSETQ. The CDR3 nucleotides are TGCGCCAGCAGCTTGGATCCAGGGGGCTACGAGCAGTACTTC. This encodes CASSLDPGGYEQYF.

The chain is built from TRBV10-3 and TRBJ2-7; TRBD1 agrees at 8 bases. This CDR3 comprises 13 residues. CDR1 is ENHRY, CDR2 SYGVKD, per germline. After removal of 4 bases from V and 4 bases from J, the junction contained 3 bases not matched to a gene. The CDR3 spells CAISGTGNYEQYF. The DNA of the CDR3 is TGTGCCATCAGTGGGACAGGGAATTACGAGCAGTACTTC.

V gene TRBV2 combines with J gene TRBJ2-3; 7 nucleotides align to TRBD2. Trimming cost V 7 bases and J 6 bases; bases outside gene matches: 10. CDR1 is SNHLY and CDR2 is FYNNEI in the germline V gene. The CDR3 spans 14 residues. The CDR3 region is CASTGRVGRDTQYF. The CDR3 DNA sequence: TGTGCCAGCACGGGGAGGGTGGGCAGGGATACGCAGTATTTT.

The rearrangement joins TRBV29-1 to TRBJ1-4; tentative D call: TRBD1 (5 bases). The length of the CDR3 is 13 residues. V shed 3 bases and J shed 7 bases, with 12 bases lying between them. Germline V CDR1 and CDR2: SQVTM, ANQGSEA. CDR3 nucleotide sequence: TGCAGCGTTGAGGGGGGTGTAGGTGAAAAACTGTTTTTT. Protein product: CSVEGGVGEKLFF.

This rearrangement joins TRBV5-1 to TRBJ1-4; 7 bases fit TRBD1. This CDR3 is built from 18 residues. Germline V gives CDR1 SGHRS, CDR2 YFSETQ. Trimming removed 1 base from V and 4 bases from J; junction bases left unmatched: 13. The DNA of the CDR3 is TGCGCCAGCAGCTTGTATGCCCCCGGGACAGCAATTAATGAAAAACTGTTTTTT. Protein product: CASSLYAPGTAINEKLFF.

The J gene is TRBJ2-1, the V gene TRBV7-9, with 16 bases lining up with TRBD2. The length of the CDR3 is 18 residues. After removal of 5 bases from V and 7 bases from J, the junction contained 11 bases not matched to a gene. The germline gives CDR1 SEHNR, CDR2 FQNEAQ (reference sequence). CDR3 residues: CASSPGGLAGGWANEQFF. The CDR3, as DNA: TGTGCCAGCAGCCCGGGGGGACTAGCGGGAGGGTGGGCTAATGAGCAGTTCTTC.

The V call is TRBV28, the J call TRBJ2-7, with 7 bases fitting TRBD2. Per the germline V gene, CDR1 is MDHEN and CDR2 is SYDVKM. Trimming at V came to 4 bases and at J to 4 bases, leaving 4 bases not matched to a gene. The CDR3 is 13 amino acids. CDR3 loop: CASSWGGGYEQYF. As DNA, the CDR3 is TGTGCCAGCAGTTGGGGCGGGGGTTACGAGCAGTACTTC.

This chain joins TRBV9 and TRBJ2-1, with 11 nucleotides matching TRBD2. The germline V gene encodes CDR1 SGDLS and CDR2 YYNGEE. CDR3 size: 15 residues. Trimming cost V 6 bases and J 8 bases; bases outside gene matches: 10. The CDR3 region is CASTPTSGISDEQFF. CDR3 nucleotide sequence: TGTGCCAGCACCCCGACTAGCGGGATAAGTGATGAGCAGTTCTTC.